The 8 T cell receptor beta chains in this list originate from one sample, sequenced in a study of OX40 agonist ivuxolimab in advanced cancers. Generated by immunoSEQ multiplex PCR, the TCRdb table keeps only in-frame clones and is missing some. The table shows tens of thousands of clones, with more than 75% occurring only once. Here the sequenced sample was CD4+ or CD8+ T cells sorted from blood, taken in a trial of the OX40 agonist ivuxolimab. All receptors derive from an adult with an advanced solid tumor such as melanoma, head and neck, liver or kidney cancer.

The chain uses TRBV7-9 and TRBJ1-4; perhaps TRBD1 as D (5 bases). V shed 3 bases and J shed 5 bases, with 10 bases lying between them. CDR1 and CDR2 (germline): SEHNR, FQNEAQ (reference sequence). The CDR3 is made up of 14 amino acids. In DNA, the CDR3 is TGTGCCAGCAGCTTTGCAGGGTCGAATGAAAAACTGTTTTTT. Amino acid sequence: CASSFAGSNEKLFF.

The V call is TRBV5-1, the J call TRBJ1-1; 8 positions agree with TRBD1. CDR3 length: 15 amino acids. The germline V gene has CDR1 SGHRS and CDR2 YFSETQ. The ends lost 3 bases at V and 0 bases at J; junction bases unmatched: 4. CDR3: CASSSQGAVNTEAFF. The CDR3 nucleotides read TGCGCCAGCAGCTCTCAGGGGGCCGTGAACACTGAAGCTTTCTTT.

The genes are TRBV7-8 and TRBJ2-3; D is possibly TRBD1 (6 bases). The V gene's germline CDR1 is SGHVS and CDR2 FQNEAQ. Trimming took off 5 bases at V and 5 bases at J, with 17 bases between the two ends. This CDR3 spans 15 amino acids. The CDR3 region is CASSPFRGPQDTQYF. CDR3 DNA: TGTGCCAGCAGCCCCTTCAGGGGACCTCAAGATACGCAGTATTTT.

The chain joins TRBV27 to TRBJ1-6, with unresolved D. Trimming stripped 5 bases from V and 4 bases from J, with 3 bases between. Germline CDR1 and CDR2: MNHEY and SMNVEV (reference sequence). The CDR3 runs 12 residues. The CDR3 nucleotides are TGTGCCAGCAGTGCGTATAATTCACCCCTCCACTTT. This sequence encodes CASSAYNSPLHF.

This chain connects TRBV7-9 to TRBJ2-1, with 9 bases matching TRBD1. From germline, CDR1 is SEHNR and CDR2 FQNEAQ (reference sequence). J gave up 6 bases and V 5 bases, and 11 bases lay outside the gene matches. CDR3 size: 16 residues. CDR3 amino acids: CASSLRSGQGSNEQFF. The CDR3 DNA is TGTGCCAGCAGCCTTCGTTCGGGACAGGGTTCCAATGAGCAGTTCTTC.

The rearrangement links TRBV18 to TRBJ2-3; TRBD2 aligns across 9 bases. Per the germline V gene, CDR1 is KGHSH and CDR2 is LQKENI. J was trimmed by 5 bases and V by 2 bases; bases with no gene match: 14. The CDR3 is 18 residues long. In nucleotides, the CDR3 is TGTGCCAGCTCACCAATCGCGGGAGGGCCCCAGCGGGGAGATACGCAGTATTTT. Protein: CASSPIAGGPQRGDTQYF.

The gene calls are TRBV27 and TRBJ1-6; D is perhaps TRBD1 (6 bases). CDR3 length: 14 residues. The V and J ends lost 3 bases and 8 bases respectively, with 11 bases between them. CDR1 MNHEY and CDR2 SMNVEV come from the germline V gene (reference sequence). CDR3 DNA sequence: TGTGCCAGCAGTTTCCCGGGGGGCGATTCACCCCTCCACTTT. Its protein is CASSFPGGDSPLHF.

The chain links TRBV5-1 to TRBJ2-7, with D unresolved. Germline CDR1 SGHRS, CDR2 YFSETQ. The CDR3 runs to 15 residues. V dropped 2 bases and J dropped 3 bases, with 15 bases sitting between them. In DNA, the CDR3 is TGCGCCAGCAGCTTCGAACCGGGTCTCGGCTACGAGCAGTACTTC. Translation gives CASSFEPGLGYEQYF. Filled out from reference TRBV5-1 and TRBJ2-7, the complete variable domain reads KAGVTQTPRYLIKTRGQQVTLSCSPISGHRSVSWYQQTPGQGLQFLFEYFSETQRNKGNFPGRFSGRQFSNSRSEMNVSTLELGDSALYLCASSFEPGLGYEQYFGPGTRLTVT.